This T cell receptor beta chain was sequenced during a study of T cell responses to AZD1222 COVID-19 vaccine. The study, taken as a whole, reports: Baseline seropositivity characterized only 5 or 6 AZD1222 recipients. Epitopes outside B.1.351 and B.1.1.7 mutated regions reportedly drew nearly half of spike TCRs. Spike-specific TCR breadth and depth were elevated following two AZD1222 doses. It should be noted that donors were predominantly white British and more often female, and clonal diversity was possibly underestimated.

Germline V CDR1 and CDR2: PRHDT, FYEKMQ (reference sequence). The length of the CDR3 is 14 residues. Trimming pared 5 bases from V and 6 bases from J, leaving 16 bases between. As to this clone: The antigen remains undetermined.

Here immunoSEQ multiplex PCR was the method, and the copy in TCRdb shows in-frame clones only, minus some. The profile shows 150,000 to 200,000 clones, about 89% of them singletons. The TCR originated in an adult in good health. V and J are TRBV13 and TRBJ1-1; D is uncertain. The specimen was peripheral blood, collected on day 0 of MenACWY control vaccination. The CDR3: CASSGLTSGAEAFF. The CDR3 DNA reads as TGTGCCAGCAGCGGACTCACAAGTGGGGCTGAAGCTTTCTTT.